This TCR beta chain was recorded in a study of T cell responses to AZD1222 COVID-19 vaccine. Germline V gene lookup returns CDR1 SGHTA and CDR2 FQGTGA. Trimming pared 5 bases from V and 0 bases from J, leaving 13 bases between. CDR3 length: 15 amino acids. Only in-frame clones appear in the TCRdb table, and some are missing; sequencing was by immunoSEQ multiplex PCR. Of some 170,000 clones listed, about 91% are singletons. Notes on this clone: The antigen remains undetermined.

Overall study results and limits: Of the AZD1222 recipients, only 5 or 6 were seropositive at baseline. The study sampled repertoires only after the peak T cell response. Donors, mostly white British, included more females; clonal diversity was possibly underestimated.

The input for sequencing was peripheral blood, taken 28 days after the second AZD1222 dose. The receptor was isolated from an adult who received the AZD1222 COVID-19 vaccine. The rearrangement uses TRBV7-3 and TRBJ1-1; tentative D call: TRBD1 (6 bases). The CDR3 coding sequence is TGTGCCAGCAGCCCTGGGGGACATATGAACACTGAAGCTTTCTTT. As protein: CASSPGGHMNTEAFF. Looking up the rest from reference TRBV7-3 and TRBJ1-1 gives the full variable domain: GAGVSQTPSNKVTEKGKYVELRCDPISGHTALYWYRQSLGQGPEFLIYFQGTGAADDSGLPNDRFFAVRPEGSVSTLKIQRTERGDSAVYLCASSPGGHMNTEAFFGQGTRLTVV.